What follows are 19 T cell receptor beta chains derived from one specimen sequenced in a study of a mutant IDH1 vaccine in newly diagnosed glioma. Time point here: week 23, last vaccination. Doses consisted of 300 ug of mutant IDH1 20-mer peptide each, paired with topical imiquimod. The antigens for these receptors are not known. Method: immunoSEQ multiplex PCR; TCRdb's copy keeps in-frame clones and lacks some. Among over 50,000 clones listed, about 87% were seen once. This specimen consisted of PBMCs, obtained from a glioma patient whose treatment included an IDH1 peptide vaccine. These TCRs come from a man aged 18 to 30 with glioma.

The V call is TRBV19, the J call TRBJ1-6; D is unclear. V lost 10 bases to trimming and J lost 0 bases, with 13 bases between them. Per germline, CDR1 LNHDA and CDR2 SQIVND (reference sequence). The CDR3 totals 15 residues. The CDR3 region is CATSARSSYNSPLHF. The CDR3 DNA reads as TGTGCCACCTCGGCAAGGAGCTCCTATAATTCACCCCTCCACTTT. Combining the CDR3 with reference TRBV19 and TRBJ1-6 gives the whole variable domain DGGITQSPKYLFRKEGQNVTLSCEQNLNHDAMYWYRQDPGQGLRLIYYSQIVNDFQKGDIAEGYSVSREKKESFPLTVTSAQKNPTAFYLCATSARSSYNSPLHFGNGTRLTVT.

The CDR3 loop is CASSPGTVYEQYF. The DNA of the CDR3 is TGTGCCAGCTCACCCGGGACAGTGTACGAGCAGTACTTC. The V gene is TRBV18, the J gene TRBJ2-7; 7 positions match TRBD1. V lost 3 bases, J lost 4 bases, and 3 bases stayed unmatched. This CDR3 is built from 13 residues. From germline, CDR1 is KGHSH and CDR2 LQKENI.

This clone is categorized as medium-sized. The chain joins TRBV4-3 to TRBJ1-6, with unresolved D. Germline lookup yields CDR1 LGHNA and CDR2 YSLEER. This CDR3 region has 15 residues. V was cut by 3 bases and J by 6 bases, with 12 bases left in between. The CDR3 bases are TGCGCCAGCAGCCAGGAGGGCAGCACTAATTCACCCCTCCACTTT. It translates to CASSQEGSTNSPLHF.

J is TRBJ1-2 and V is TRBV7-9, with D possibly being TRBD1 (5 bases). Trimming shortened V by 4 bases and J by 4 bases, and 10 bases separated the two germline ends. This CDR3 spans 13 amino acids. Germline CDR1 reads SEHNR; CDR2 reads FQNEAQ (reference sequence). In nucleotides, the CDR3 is TGTGCCAGCAGCTCGGGACGTCTCTATGGCTACACCTTC. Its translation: CASSSGRLYGYTF.

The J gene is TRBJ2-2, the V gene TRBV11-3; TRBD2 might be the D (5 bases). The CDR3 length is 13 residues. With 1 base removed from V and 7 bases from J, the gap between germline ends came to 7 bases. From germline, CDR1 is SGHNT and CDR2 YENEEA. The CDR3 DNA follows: TGTGCCAGCAGCTTAGTTGAGGGCGGGGAGCTGTTTTTT. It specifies CASSLVEGGELFF.

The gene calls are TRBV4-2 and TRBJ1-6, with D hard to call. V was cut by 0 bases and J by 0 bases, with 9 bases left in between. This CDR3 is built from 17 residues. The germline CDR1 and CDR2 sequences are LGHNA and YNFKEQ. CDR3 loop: CASSQEPPSSYNSPLHF. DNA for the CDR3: TGTGCCAGCAGCCAAGAGCCGCCGAGCTCCTATAATTCACCCCTCCACTTT.

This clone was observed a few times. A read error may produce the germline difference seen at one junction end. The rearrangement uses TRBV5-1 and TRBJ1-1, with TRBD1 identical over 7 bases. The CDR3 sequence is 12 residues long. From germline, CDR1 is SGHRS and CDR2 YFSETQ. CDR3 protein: CASSSGGVEAFF. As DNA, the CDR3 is TGCGCCAGTAGCTCAGGGGGGGTTGAAGCTTTCTTT.

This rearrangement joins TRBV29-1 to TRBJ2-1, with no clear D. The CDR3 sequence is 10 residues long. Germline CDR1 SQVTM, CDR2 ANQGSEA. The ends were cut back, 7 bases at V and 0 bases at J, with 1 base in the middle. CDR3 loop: CSASYNEQFF. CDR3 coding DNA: TGCAGCGCCTCCTACAATGAGCAGTTCTTC.

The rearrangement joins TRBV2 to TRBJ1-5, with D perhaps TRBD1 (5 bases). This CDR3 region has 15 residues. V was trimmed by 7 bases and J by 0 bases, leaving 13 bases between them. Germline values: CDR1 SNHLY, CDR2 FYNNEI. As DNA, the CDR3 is TGTGCCAGCACCTTGAACGGGGGTAGCAATCAGCCCCAGCATTTT. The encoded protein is CASTLNGGSNQPQHF.

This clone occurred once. The CDR3 loop is CASSPLAGMNTGELFF. In DNA form, the CDR3 reads TGTGCCAGCAGCCCGTTAGCGGGAATGAACACCGGGGAGCTGTTTTTT. The rearrangement uses TRBV4-2 and TRBJ2-2; the match to TRBD2 covers 8 bases. The CDR3 covers 16 residues. The V segment lost 4 bases and the J segment 1 base; nucleotides outside the gene matches: 5. CDR1 and CDR2 (germline): LGHNA, YNFKEQ.

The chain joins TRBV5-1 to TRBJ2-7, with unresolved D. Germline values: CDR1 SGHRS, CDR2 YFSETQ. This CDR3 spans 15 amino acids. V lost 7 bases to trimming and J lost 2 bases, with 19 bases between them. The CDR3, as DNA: TGCGCCAGCCGAACGAATACAGCGAATACCTACGAGCAGTACTTC. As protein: CASRTNTANTYEQYF.

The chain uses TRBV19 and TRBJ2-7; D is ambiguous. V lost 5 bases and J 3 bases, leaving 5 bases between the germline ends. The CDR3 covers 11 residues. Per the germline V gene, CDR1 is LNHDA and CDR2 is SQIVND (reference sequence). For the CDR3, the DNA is TGTGCCAGTAGTTCCTACTACGAGCAGTACTTC. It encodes CASSSYYEQYF.

Here the CDR3 reads CAISAAINQPQHF. The CDR3 coding sequence is TGTGCCATCAGTGCCGCCATCAATCAGCCCCAGCATTTT. The chain links TRBV10-3 to TRBJ1-5; unclear D gene. Germline V gene data show CDR1 as ENHRY and CDR2 as SYGVKD. CDR3 size: 13 residues. Between the trimmed V and J ends, which lost 4 bases and 3 bases, there was a span of 7 bases.

CDR3 residues: CASSQVKGTGNTGELFF. The CDR3 DNA is TGTGCCAGCAGCCAAGTTAAGGGGACAGGGAACACCGGGGAGCTGTTTTTT. The chain employs TRBV4-2 and TRBJ2-2, with 8 positions matching TRBD1. CDR1 is LGHNA and CDR2 is YNFKEQ in the germline V gene. The trim removed 1 base at V and 1 base at J, leaving 5 bases unmatched. The CDR3 is made up of 17 amino acids.

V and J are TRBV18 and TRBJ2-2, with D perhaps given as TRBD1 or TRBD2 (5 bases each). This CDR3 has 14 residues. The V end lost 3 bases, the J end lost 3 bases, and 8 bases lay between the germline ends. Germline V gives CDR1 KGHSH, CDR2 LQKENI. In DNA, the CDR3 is TGTGCCAGCTCACCGGGGGTCCACACCGGGGAGCTGTTTTTT. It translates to CASSPGVHTGELFF.

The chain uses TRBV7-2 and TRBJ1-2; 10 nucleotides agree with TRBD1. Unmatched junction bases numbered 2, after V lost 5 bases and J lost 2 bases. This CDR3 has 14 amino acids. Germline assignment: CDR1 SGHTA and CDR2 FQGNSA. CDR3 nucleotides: TGTGCCAGCAGCCCGGACAGGGGGAACTATGGCTACACCTTC. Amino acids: CASSPDRGNYGYTF.

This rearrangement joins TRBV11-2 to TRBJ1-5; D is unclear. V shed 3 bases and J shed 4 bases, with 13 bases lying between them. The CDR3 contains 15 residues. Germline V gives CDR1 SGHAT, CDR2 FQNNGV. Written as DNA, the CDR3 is TGTGCCAGCAGCTTTGGGCAGCTTGCAAATCAGCCCCAGCATTTT. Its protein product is CASSFGQLANQPQHF.

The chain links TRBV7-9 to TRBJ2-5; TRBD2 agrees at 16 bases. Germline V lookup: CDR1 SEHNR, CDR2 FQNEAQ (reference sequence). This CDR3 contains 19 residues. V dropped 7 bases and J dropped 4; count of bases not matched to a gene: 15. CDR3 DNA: TGTGCCAGCAACATCTGGGGACTAGCGGGAGGGCCCTCGGGAGAGACCCAGTACTTC. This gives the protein CASNIWGLAGGPSGETQYF.

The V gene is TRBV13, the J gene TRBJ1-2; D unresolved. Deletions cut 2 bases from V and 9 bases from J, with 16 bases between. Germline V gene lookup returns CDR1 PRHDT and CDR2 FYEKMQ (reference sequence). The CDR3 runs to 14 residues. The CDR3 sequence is CASSLTLAEPRYTF. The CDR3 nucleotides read TGTGCCAGCAGCTTAACGTTGGCAGAACCCCGCTACACCTTC.